One and the same sample provided the 9 T cell receptor beta chains below, sequenced in a study of early T cells in non-severe SARS-CoV-2 infection. TCRdb reprocessed the 5' RACE reads via MiXCR and lists one record per CDR3 protein. The table lists more than 80,000 distinct CDR3 sequences, roughly an eighth of them singletons. Sequencing used whole blood. The receptors come from an adult who was a healthcare worker with PCR-confirmed SARS-CoV-2 infection or an uninfected control (not recorded which).

This clonotype was detected only a few times. The chain combines TRBV20-1 with TRBJ1-2, with no clear D. This CDR3 contains 14 residues. Trimming took 3 bases from V and 10 from J, leaving 21 bases between them. The germline gives CDR1 DFQATT, CDR2 SNEGSKA (reference sequence). CDR3 region: CSASVRSSGIAYTF. The CDR3 region has the DNA TGCAGTGCTAGTGTACGGTCATCTGGGATCGCCTACACCTTC.

This clonotype was seen many times. The J gene is TRBJ1-4, the V gene TRBV12-3 or TRBV12-4, with D uncertain. V was cut by 6 bases and J by 6 bases, with 8 bases left in between. CDR3 length equals 12 residues. CDR3: CASSRTDEKLFF. The CDR3 DNA sequence: TGTGCCAGCAGCCGGACGGATGAAAAACTGTTTTTT.

This clonotype was observed a handful of times. This could be a read error, since a much larger clone is one nucleotide away. V usage is TRBV7-9 and J usage is TRBJ1-1, with D uncertain. The CDR3 has 9 residues. Germline CDR1 and CDR2: SEHNR and FQNEAQ (reference sequence). V was cut by 5 bases and J by 5 bases, with 0 bases left in between. The CDR3 nucleotides read TGTGCCAGCAGCACTGAAGCTTTCTTT. As protein: CASSTEAFF. The variable domain in full, completed from reference TRBV7-9 and TRBJ1-1, reads DTGVSQNPRHKITKRGQNVTFRCDPISEHNRLYWYRQTLGQGPEFLTYFQNEAQLEKSRLLSDRFSAERPKGSFSTLEIQRTEQGDSAMYLCASSTEAFFGQGTRLTVV.

There are a few counts of this clonotype. V and J are TRBV11-2 and TRBJ2-1, with D perhaps matching TRBD2 (5 bases). V dropped 5 bases and J dropped 6 bases, with 17 bases sitting between them. CDR1 is SGHAT and CDR2 is FQNNGV in the germline V gene. CDR3 length: 15 residues. The CDR3 sequence is CASSIKRTGINEQFF. CDR3 nucleotides: TGTGCCAGCAGCATTAAAAGGACGGGAATCAATGAGCAGTTCTTC.

Many counts were recorded for this clonotype. The chain employs TRBV19 and TRBJ1-2, with TRBD1 matching 7 bases. The CDR3 loop spans 14 amino acids. Germline loops: CDR1 LNHDA, CDR2 SQIVND (reference sequence). Trimming removed 6 bases from V and 3 bases from J; junction bases left unmatched: 7. This CDR3 is CASRRDSAHYGYTF. In DNA form, the CDR3 reads TGTGCCAGTAGGAGGGACAGTGCCCACTATGGCTACACCTTC.

This clonotype was seen only a few times. The rearrangement links TRBV7-2 to TRBJ1-6; no reliable D call. CDR1 and CDR2 from the germline V gene are SGHTA and FQGNSA. This CDR3 has 14 residues. The ends were cut back, 5 bases at V and 9 bases at J, with 14 bases in the middle. CDR3 sequence: CASSQGIGPSPLHF. The CDR3 bases are TGTGCCAGCAGCCAAGGGATCGGTCCTTCACCCCTCCACTTT.

This clonotype appeared many times. This chain links TRBV20-1 with TRBJ2-3; D is possibly TRBD1 (6 bases). The CDR3 contains 15 residues. The V end was cut by 6 bases, the J end by 6 bases, with 22 bases between. Germline CDR1 reads DFQATT; CDR2 reads SNEGSKA (reference sequence). In nucleotides, the CDR3 is TGCAGTGCCACGCGGACAGAGGGTTGGGGGGATACGCAGTATTTT. It codes for CSATRTEGWGDTQYF.

This clonotype was detected ten times or more. The V gene is TRBV2, the J gene TRBJ2-7; 10 nucleotides align to TRBD1. This CDR3 has 13 residues. J lost 6 bases, V lost 6 bases, and 5 bases had no gene match. Germline V gives CDR1 SNHLY, CDR2 FYNNEI. This CDR3 is CASRGQGFAEQYF. In nucleotides, the CDR3 is TGTGCCAGCAGGGGACAGGGGTTCGCCGAGCAGTACTTC.

J is TRBJ2-1 and V is TRBV30; the D gene is possibly TRBD2 (5 bases). The CDR3 consists of 16 residues. Germline CDR1 and CDR2: GTSNPN and SVGIG (reference sequence). Trimming stripped 0 bases from V and 7 bases from J, with 19 bases between. The CDR3 here is CAWSVDGRGVSNEQFF. For the CDR3, the DNA is TGTGCCTGGAGTGTAGACGGCCGGGGTGTGTCAAATGAGCAGTTCTTC. Full variable domain (remainder filled in from reference TRBV30 and TRBJ2-1): SQTIHQWPATLVQPVGSPLSLECTVEGTSNPNLYWYRQAAGRGLQLLFYSVGIGQISSEVPQNLSASRPQDRQFILSSKKLLLSDSGFYLCAWSVDGRGVSNEQFFGPGTRLTVL.